One sample yielded the 30 T cell receptor beta chains listed below, sequenced in a study of monozygotic twins with inflammatory bowel disease. TCRdb processed the 5' RACE reads again and assigns one entry to each CDR3 protein, with no DNA. This table holds 400,000 or so distinct CDR3 sequences. Sequencing was carried out using blood. These receptors were taken from a human donor with ulcerative colitis or Crohn's disease, or a healthy co-twin of an affected twin (not recorded which).

This chain joins TRBV28 and TRBJ1-2. Per the germline V gene, CDR1 is MDHEN and CDR2 is SYDVKM. This CDR3 comprises 11 residues. The CDR3 protein is CASHNSDGYTF.

The rearrangement links TRBV10-3 to TRBJ1-3; TCRdb's D call, TRBD1, is unchecked because there is no DNA. CDR1 is ENHRY and CDR2 is SYGVKD in the germline V gene. This CDR3 has 15 amino acids. CDR3 region: CAISGGDRTGNTIYF.

The chain links TRBV20-1 to TRBJ1-6. The CDR3 length is 14 residues. From germline, CDR1 is DFQATT and CDR2 SNEGSKA (reference sequence). The CDR3 sequence is CSALQGLYNSPLHF.

This sequence joins TRBV12-3 or TRBV12-4 and TRBJ1-5. CDR3 length equals 12 residues. CDR3 sequence reads: CASSSYKGPQHF.

The V gene is TRBV14, the J gene TRBJ1-3. Germline V lookup: CDR1 SGHDN, CDR2 FVKESK. The CDR3 is 14 residues long. The CDR3 here is CASSQEQPGNTIYF.

The chain joins TRBV11-2 to TRBJ1-2. The germline gives CDR1 SGHAT, CDR2 FQNNGV. This CDR3 spans 13 amino acids. The CDR3 loop reads CASSLAGVAGYTF.

This rearrangement joins TRBV7-9 to TRBJ1-6. This CDR3 spans 12 amino acids. Per germline, CDR1 SEHNR and CDR2 FQNEAQ (reference sequence). The CDR3 sequence: CASSSYNSPLHF. Supplemented by reference TRBV7-9 and TRBJ1-6, the full variable domain reads DTGVSQNPRHKITKRGQNVTFRCDPISEHNRLYWYRQTLGQGPEFLTYFQNEAQLEKSRLLSDRFSAERPKGSFSTLEIQRTEQGDSAMYLCASSSYNSPLHFGNGTRLTVT.

The chain recombines TRBV6-6 with TRBJ1-2; lacking DNA, the TRBD1 call made by TCRdb goes unchecked. The CDR3 consists of 14 residues. Germline-derived CDR1 and CDR2 are MNHNY and SVGAGI (reference sequence). CDR3 loop: CASSKNGQGYGYTF.

V is TRBV11-2 and J is TRBJ1-6; lacking DNA, the TRBD1 call made by TCRdb goes unchecked. CDR3 size: 14 residues. Germline lookup yields CDR1 SGHAT and CDR2 FQNNGV. The CDR3 loop is CASSRQGNNSPLHF.

The chain is built from TRBV12-3 or TRBV12-4 and TRBJ2-1; TCRdb selects TRBD1, and the lack of DNA leaves this call unchecked. The CDR3 spans 15 residues. The CDR3 spells CASTRQGRGGNEQFF.

The chain combines TRBV28 with TRBJ1-2; the D call from TCRdb, TRBD1, cannot be confirmed without DNA. The CDR3 contains 15 residues. Germline V gene lookup returns CDR1 MDHEN and CDR2 SYDVKM. The chain's CDR3 is CASITPGGGSYGYTF.

The chain uses TRBV20-1 and TRBJ2-3; TCRdb indicates TRBD2, and absent DNA this call remains unverified. The V gene's germline CDR1 is DFQATT and CDR2 SNEGSKA (reference sequence). The CDR3 spans 14 residues. CDR3 residues: CSARVAGLRDTQYF.

The chain combines TRBV7-9 with TRBJ2-7; TCRdb outputs TRBD2, but without DNA this stays unchecked. The CDR3 contains 13 residues. Germline-derived CDR1 and CDR2 are SEHNR and FQNEAQ (reference sequence). CDR3 region: CASIETSGYEQYF.

The J gene is TRBJ2-2, the V gene TRBV7-9; absent DNA, TCRdb's TRBD1 call cannot be checked. The CDR3 runs 15 residues. Germline lookup yields CDR1 SEHNR and CDR2 FQNEAQ (reference sequence). CDR3 region: CASSSGTGDSGELFF.

This chain joins TRBV5-1 and TRBJ2-1; TCRdb indicates TRBD2, and absent DNA this call remains unverified. The CDR3 sequence is 15 residues long. The germline V gene has CDR1 SGHRS and CDR2 YFSETQ. The CDR3 loop reads CASSSPRTLGNEQFF.

The chain uses TRBV7-9 and TRBJ1-1; TCRdb returns TRBD1, unconfirmable since there is no DNA. Germline CDR1 reads SEHNR; CDR2 reads FQNEAQ (reference sequence). This CDR3 has 16 amino acids. The CDR3 region is CASSPGQGPENTEAFF.

The chain has TRBV6-1 and TRBJ2-7; TCRdb picks TRBD1, but there is no DNA to check that call. The CDR3 contains 12 residues. Germline CDR1 reads MNHNS; CDR2 reads SASEGT. The CDR3 sequence is CATEGVTYEQYF.

V usage is TRBV4-3 and J usage is TRBJ2-7; TCRdb proposes TRBD2, but this gene call is untestable without DNA. The length of the CDR3 is 17 residues. In germline, CDR1 is LGHNA, CDR2 YSLEER. Here the CDR3 reads CASSRERLAESSYEQYF.

J is TRBJ1-4 and V is TRBV7-3; the TRBD1 assignment by TCRdb is unverifiable without DNA. The CDR3 loop spans 13 amino acids. Germline CDR1 is SGHTA and CDR2 is FQGTGA. CDR3 region: CASSLNTGEKLFF.

The V call is TRBV5-1, the J call TRBJ2-3; TCRdb designates TRBD1, a call that cannot be tested without DNA. The CDR3 extends over 14 amino acids. Germline V gene data show CDR1 as SGHRS and CDR2 as YFSETQ. CDR3 amino acids: CASSEGQETDTQYF.

V gene TRBV4-2 combines with J gene TRBJ1-5; the D call of TRBD1 rests on TCRdb alone, since no DNA is present to check it. This CDR3 region has 15 residues. Germline CDR1 and CDR2: LGHNA and YNFKEQ. This CDR3 is CASSQGTETYQPQHF.

This rearrangement joins TRBV10-3 to TRBJ1-2. The CDR3 runs 13 residues. The germline gives CDR1 ENHRY, CDR2 SYGVKD. The chain's CDR3 is CAISVGRFDGYTF.

The chain recombines TRBV5-5 with TRBJ2-3; TCRdb lists TRBD1, though no DNA is available to test this call. The germline gives CDR1 SGHKS, CDR2 YYEKEE (reference sequence). The CDR3 covers 17 residues. The CDR3 is CASSPGRGLLGADTQYF.

This CDR3 reads CSASLVGSSTDTQYF. This rearrangement joins TRBV20-1 to TRBJ2-3. The CDR3 consists of 15 residues. CDR1 DFQATT and CDR2 SNEGSKA come from the germline V gene (reference sequence).

The CDR3 here is CASSPKGQKASYEQYF. The chain is built from TRBV7-2 and TRBJ2-7; the TRBD1 assignment by TCRdb is unverifiable without DNA. The germline V gene encodes CDR1 SGHTA and CDR2 FQGNSA. This CDR3 has 16 amino acids.

The chain's CDR3 is CANTIRAANYGYTF. The chain joins TRBV19 to TRBJ1-2. Per germline, CDR1 LNHDA and CDR2 SQIVND (reference sequence). The CDR3 extends over 14 amino acids.

The chain joins TRBV7-9 to TRBJ2-2; TCRdb outputs TRBD2, but without DNA this stays unchecked. Per germline, CDR1 SEHNR and CDR2 FQNEAQ (reference sequence). The CDR3 contains 17 residues. CDR3 residues: CASSSPTSGRPTGELFF.

This rearrangement joins TRBV21-1 to TRBJ2-6; TCRdb returns TRBD1, unconfirmable since there is no DNA. TRBV21-1 is a listed pseudogene. CDR3 length equals 18 residues. The chain's CDR3 is CASSARVDSPSGANVLTF.

The chain is built from TRBV28 and TRBJ2-7; TCRdb picks TRBD2, but there is no DNA to check that call. This CDR3 has 16 residues. CDR1 and CDR2 (germline): MDHEN, SYDVKM. CDR3 loop: CASSSIPQAGGYEQYF.

V usage is TRBV30 and J usage is TRBJ2-5; TCRdb's D call, TRBD1, is unchecked because there is no DNA. CDR3 length: 14 amino acids. Germline V gene sequence: CDR1 GTSNPN, CDR2 SVGIG (reference sequence). The CDR3 loop reads CAWSVKGVRETQYF.